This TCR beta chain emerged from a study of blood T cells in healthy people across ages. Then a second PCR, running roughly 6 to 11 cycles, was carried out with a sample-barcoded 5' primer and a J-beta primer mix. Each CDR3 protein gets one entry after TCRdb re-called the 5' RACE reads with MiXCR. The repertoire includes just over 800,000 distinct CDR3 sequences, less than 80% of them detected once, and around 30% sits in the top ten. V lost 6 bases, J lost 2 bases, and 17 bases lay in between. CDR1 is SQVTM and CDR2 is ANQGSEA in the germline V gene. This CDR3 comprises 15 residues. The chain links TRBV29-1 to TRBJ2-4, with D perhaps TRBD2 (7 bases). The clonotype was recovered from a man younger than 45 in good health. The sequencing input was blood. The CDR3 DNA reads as TGCAGCGTAGACGCCAGGGGAGGGACCAAAAACATTCAGTACTTC. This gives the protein CSVDARGGTKNIQYF.